This TCR beta chain was observed in a study of T cell responses to AZD1222 COVID-19 vaccine. The CDR3 is 14 residues long. V was trimmed by 6 bases and J by 4 bases, leaving 13 bases between them. Germline assignment: CDR1 SGHRS and CDR2 YFSETQ. Method: immunoSEQ multiplex PCR; TCRdb's copy keeps in-frame clones and lacks some. The table includes 98,000 or so clones, 85% to 90% detected once. The specimen was peripheral blood, collected on day 0 of AZD1222 vaccination. V usage is TRBV5-1 and J usage is TRBJ2-2, with D possibly matching TRBD2 (7 bases). This clonotype was sampled from an adult in good health. The CDR3 here is CASKRGGGTGELFF. The CDR3 region has the DNA TGCGCCAGCAAACGGGGAGGGGGCACCGGGGAGCTGTTTTTT.